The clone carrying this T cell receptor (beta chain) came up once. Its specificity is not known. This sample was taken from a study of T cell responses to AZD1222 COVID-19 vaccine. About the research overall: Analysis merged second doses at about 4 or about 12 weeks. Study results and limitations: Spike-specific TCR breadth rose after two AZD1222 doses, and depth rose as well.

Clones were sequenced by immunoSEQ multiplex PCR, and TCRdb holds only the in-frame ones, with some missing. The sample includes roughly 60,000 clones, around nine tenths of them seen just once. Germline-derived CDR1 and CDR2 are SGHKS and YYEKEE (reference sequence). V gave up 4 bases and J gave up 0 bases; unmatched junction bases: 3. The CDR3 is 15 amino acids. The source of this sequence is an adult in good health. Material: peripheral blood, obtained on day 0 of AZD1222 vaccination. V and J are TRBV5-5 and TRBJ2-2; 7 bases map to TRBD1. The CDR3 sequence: CASSPGTANTGELFF. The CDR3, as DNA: TGTGCCAGCAGCCCCGGGACAGCGAACACCGGGGAGCTGTTTTTT.